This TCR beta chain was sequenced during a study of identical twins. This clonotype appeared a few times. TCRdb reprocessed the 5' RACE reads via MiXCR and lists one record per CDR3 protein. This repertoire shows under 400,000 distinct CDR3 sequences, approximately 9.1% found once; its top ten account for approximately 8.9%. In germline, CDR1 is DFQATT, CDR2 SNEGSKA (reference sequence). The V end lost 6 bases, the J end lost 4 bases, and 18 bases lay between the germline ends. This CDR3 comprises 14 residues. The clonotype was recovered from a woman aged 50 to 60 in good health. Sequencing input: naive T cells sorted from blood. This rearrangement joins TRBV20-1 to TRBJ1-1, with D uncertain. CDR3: CSAPRVIGGTEAFF. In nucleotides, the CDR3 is TGCAGTGCCCCCCGGGTTATTGGAGGCACTGAAGCTTTCTTT.